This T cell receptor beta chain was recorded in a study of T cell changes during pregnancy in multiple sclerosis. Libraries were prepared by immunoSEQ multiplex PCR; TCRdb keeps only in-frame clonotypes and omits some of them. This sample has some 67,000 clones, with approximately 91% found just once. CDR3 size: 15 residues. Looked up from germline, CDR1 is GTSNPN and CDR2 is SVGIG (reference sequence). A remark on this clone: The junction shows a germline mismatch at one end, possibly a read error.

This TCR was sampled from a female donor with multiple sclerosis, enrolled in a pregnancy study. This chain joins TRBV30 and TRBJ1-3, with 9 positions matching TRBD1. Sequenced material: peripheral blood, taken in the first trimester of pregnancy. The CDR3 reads CAWSVQGATGSTIYF. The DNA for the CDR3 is TGTGCCTGGAGTGTACAGGGGGCGACGGGAAGCACCATATATTTT.